Listed here are 17 T cell receptor beta chains from one sample, sequenced in a study of monozygotic twins with inflammatory bowel disease. TCRdb re-called the 5' RACE reads; one entry per CDR3 protein, DNA not given. The sample totals about 380,000 distinct CDR3 sequences. The source material was blood. Receptor source: a human donor with ulcerative colitis or Crohn's disease, or a healthy co-twin of an affected twin (not recorded which).

The V and J genes are TRBV20-1 and TRBJ2-7; checking the TCRdb D call of TRBD1 is not possible without DNA. The CDR3 length is 13 residues. The germline V gene has CDR1 DFQATT and CDR2 SNEGSKA (reference sequence). This CDR3 is CSAPGRGLYEQYF.

The chain carries TRBV12-3 or TRBV12-4 and TRBJ2-7. The length of the CDR3 is 13 residues. CDR3 loop: CASSLGLVYEQYF.

The chain uses TRBV10-3 and TRBJ2-7; the D call of TRBD2 rests on TCRdb alone, since no DNA is present to check it. CDR3 length equals 14 residues. CDR1 is ENHRY, CDR2 SYGVKD, per germline. CDR3 loop: CAIKGTSATNEQYF.

The CDR3 loop is CASSQKRGGPAVSGELFF. V and J are TRBV5-1 and TRBJ2-2; TCRdb lists TRBD2, though no DNA is available to test this call. Germline V gene sequence: CDR1 SGHRS, CDR2 YFSETQ. CDR3 length equals 18 residues.

The chain has TRBV7-9 and TRBJ2-5. This CDR3 contains 15 residues. Looked up from germline, CDR1 is SEHNR and CDR2 is FQNEAQ (reference sequence). This CDR3 reads CASSLSGGVQETQYF.

V usage is TRBV18 and J usage is TRBJ2-7; TCRdb's assignment of TRBD1 cannot be checked, as there is no DNA. This CDR3 comprises 18 residues. CDR1 is KGHSH and CDR2 is LQKENI in the germline V gene. CDR3: CASSRTASMGASLSEQYF.

V is TRBV5-1 and J is TRBJ2-1; TCRdb's D gene call, TRBD1, goes unchecked for lack of DNA. The CDR3 covers 16 residues. CDR1 is SGHRS and CDR2 is YFSETQ in the germline V gene. CDR3 in amino acids: CASSFSGGQGYNEQFF.

The J gene is TRBJ1-6, the V gene TRBV27; TCRdb returns TRBD1, unconfirmable since there is no DNA. The CDR3 has 14 residues. CDR1 is MNHEY, CDR2 SMNVEV, per germline (reference sequence). This CDR3 is CASSLGGLRSPLHF.

This chain links TRBV27 with TRBJ2-7; the TCRdb D gene call, TRBD2, has no DNA to confirm it. The V gene's germline CDR1 is MNHEY and CDR2 SMNVEV (reference sequence). The CDR3 runs to 13 residues. The CDR3 protein is CASRSGYSYEQYF.

This rearrangement joins TRBV12-3 or TRBV12-4 to TRBJ1-2; TCRdb returns TRBD1, unconfirmable since there is no DNA. This CDR3 contains 14 residues. The CDR3 loop reads CASSRTGTGDGYTF.

The V and J genes are TRBV6-1 and TRBJ1-2. The CDR3 is 14 amino acids. Germline V gene data show CDR1 as MNHNS and CDR2 as SASEGT. The CDR3 spells CASRLFWQDYGYTF.

This rearrangement joins TRBV20-1 to TRBJ2-5; as DNA is missing, the TRBD1 call by TCRdb cannot be tested. The CDR3 extends over 19 amino acids. CDR1 is DFQATT, CDR2 SNEGSKA, per germline (reference sequence). CDR3 amino acids: CSARISSLLTGGRGETQYF.

V is TRBV7-8 and J is TRBJ2-2; TCRdb names TRBD1, which stays unverified in the absence of DNA. The CDR3 runs 16 residues. Per the germline V gene, CDR1 is SGHVS and CDR2 is FQNEAQ. This CDR3 is CASSLFWDQNTGELFF.

The J gene is TRBJ2-7, the V gene TRBV5-1; without DNA, the TCRdb call of TRBD1 cannot be checked. Germline assignment: CDR1 SGHRS and CDR2 YFSETQ. The CDR3 spans 13 residues. The CDR3 reads CASRTGENYEQYF. Supplemented by reference TRBV5-1 and TRBJ2-7, the full variable domain reads KAGVTQTPRYLIKTRGQQVTLSCSPISGHRSVSWYQQTPGQGLQFLFEYFSETQRNKGNFPGRFSGRQFSNSRSEMNVSTLELGDSALYLCASRTGENYEQYFGPGTRLTVT.

The chain is built from TRBV18 and TRBJ2-1; TCRdb indicates TRBD2, and absent DNA this call remains unverified. CDR3 size: 16 residues. Germline values: CDR1 KGHSH, CDR2 LQKENI. CDR3 sequence: CASSPELQRGNDEQFF.

The CDR3 region is CASPDRGGENEQFF. The J gene is TRBJ2-1, the V gene TRBV19; as DNA is missing, the TRBD1 call by TCRdb cannot be tested. The CDR3 is 14 amino acids. Germline lookup yields CDR1 LNHDA and CDR2 SQIVND (reference sequence).

The rearrangement joins TRBV20-1 to TRBJ2-7; the TRBD2 assignment by TCRdb is unverifiable without DNA. CDR3 size: 13 residues. The germline V gene has CDR1 DFQATT and CDR2 SNEGSKA (reference sequence). The CDR3 loop reads CSAMIAGRYEQYF.